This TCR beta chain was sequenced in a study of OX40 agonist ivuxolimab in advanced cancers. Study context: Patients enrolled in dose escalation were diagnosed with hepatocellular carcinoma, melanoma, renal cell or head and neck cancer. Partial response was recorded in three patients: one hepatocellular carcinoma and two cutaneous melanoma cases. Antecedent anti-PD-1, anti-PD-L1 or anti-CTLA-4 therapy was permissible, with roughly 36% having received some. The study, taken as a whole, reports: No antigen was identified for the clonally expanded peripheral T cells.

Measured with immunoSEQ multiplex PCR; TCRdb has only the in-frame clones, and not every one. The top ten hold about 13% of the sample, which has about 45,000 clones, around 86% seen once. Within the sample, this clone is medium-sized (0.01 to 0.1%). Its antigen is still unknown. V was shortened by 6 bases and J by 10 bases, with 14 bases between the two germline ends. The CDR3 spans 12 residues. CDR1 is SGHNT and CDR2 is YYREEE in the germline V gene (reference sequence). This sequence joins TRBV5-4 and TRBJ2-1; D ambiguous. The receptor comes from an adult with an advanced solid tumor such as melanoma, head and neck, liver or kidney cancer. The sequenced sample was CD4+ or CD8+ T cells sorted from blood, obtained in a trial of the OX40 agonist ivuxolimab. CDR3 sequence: CASNTEAGEQFF. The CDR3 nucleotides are TGTGCCAGCAACACCGAAGCAGGAGAGCAGTTCTTC. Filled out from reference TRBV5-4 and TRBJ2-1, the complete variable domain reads ETGVTQSPTHLIKTRGQQVTLRCSSQSGHNTVSWYQQALGQGPQFIFQYYREEENGRGNFPPRFSGLQFPNYSSELNVNALELDDSALYLCASNTEAGEQFFGPGTRLTVL.